The 17 T cell receptor beta chains given below trace back to one sample, sequenced in a study of T cell repertoires in cytomegalovirus infection. One entry per CDR3 protein results from TCRdb running MiXCR on the reads. The sample has more than 400,000 distinct CDR3 sequences, about a quarter seen once; the top ten hold roughly 13%. The sequenced sample consisted of PBMCs. Every receptor here comes from a human donor in good health (CMV status not recorded). Some clones in this sample may be carry-over from other donors' samples.

This chain connects TRBV19 to TRBJ1-5; possibly TRBD1 for D (6 bases). The CDR3 is 15 amino acids. Germline values: CDR1 LNHDA, CDR2 SQIVND (reference sequence). Trimming cost V 4 bases and J 8 bases, with 18 bases left between them. The CDR3 sequence: CASSTHRVGGEPQHF. CDR3 bases: TGTGCCAGTAGTACGCACAGGGTAGGGGGGGAGCCCCAGCATTTT.

The chain uses TRBV7-9 and TRBJ2-5; D is perhaps TRBD1 or TRBD2 (5 bases each). CDR1 is SEHNR and CDR2 is FQNEAQ in the germline V gene (reference sequence). V was pared by 5 bases and J by 5 bases, with 18 bases between. The CDR3 covers 15 residues. The CDR3 bases are TGTGCCAGCAGCCCACCCCGAAGGGGCGGGGAGACCCAGTACTTC. Residues: CASSPPRRGGETQYF.

This rearrangement joins TRBV20-1 to TRBJ2-1, with D unresolved. Germline lookup yields CDR1 DFQATT and CDR2 SNEGSKA (reference sequence). The CDR3 is 16 residues long. V was clipped by 5 bases and J by 3 bases, with 20 bases between them. The CDR3 DNA follows: TGCAGTGCTCCCGCAGTTGCCCCATTTAACTACAATGAGCAGTTCTTC. It specifies CSAPAVAPFNYNEQFF.

This clonotype was found a few times. The V call is TRBV28, the J call TRBJ1-4, with a weak D call TRBD1 (5 bases). V shed 2 bases and J shed 8 bases, with 9 bases lying between them. This CDR3 spans 13 amino acids. Germline lookup yields CDR1 MDHEN and CDR2 SYDVKM. The CDR3 nucleotides are TGTGCCAGCAGTTTACGGGGGACGGAAAAACTGTTTTTT. This codes for CASSLRGTEKLFF.

This clonotype turned up a few times. V is TRBV12-3 or TRBV12-4 and J is TRBJ1-5; D gene ambiguous. This CDR3 is built from 13 residues. Trimming stripped 3 bases from V and 3 bases from J, with 6 bases between. The CDR3 nucleotides are TGTGCCAGCAGTTTTCGCCCCAATCAGCCCCAGCATTTT. Protein: CASSFRPNQPQHF.

The table lists this clonotype with a few counts. This chain uses TRBV12-3 or TRBV12-4 with TRBJ2-1; tentatively, D is TRBD1 or TRBD2 (5 bases each). Trimming took 3 bases from V and 4 from J, leaving 19 bases between them. This CDR3 is built from 17 residues. The CDR3 DNA sequence: TGTGCCAGCAGTTTTAGTTACGCAGGGAGTCTGTACAATGAGCAGTTCTTC. Amino acid sequence: CASSFSYAGSLYNEQFF.

This clonotype was counted only a few times. The chain joins TRBV12-5 to TRBJ1-1, with a possible D match to TRBD1 (6 bases). Trimming took off 0 bases at V and 11 bases at J, with 19 bases between the two ends. Germline CDR1 and CDR2: LGHNT and FRNRAP. There are 15 residues in the CDR3. CDR3 in amino acids: CASGLVFRDTFRAFF. The CDR3 DNA is TGTGCTAGTGGTTTGGTGTTCCGGGACACTTTCCGGGCTTTCTTT.

This clonotype appeared a few times. The gene calls are TRBV6-6 and TRBJ2-2; the D gene could be TRBD1 or TRBD2 (6 bases each). The CDR3 consists of 16 residues. Trimming took off 4 bases at V and 5 bases at J, with 17 bases between the two ends. From germline, CDR1 is MNHNY and CDR2 SVGAGI (reference sequence). CDR3 amino acids: CASSFIQGGRTGELFF. The CDR3 DNA reads TGTGCCAGCAGTTTCATACAGGGAGGACGAACCGGGGAGCTGTTTTTT.

This clonotype was picked up many times. This chain links TRBV7-2 with TRBJ2-7; TRBD2 matches 7 bases. V gave up 5 bases and J gave up 2 bases; unmatched junction bases: 15. Germline-derived CDR1 and CDR2 are SGHTA and FQGNSA. The CDR3 consists of 17 residues. Here the CDR3 reads CASSPRVSSGRPYEQYF. The CDR3 nucleotides are TGTGCCAGCAGCCCGAGGGTTTCTAGCGGTCGTCCCTACGAGCAGTACTTC.

The V call is TRBV12-3 or TRBV12-4, the J call TRBJ1-2; weak D call: TRBD1 (5 bases). V was pared by 8 bases and J by 4 bases, with 17 bases between. The CDR3 covers 14 residues. Written as DNA, the CDR3 is TGTGCCAGCGTAGATCCGGGACGGCTCTATGGCTACACCTTC. Translation: CASVDPGRLYGYTF.

The CDR3 DNA reads as TGTGCCAGTAGTACCTCGGACGGATACAATCAGCCCCAGCATTTT. It specifies CASSTSDGYNQPQHF. This chain connects TRBV19 to TRBJ1-5, with no clear D. In germline, CDR1 is LNHDA, CDR2 SQIVND (reference sequence). The germline V and J ends were trimmed by 4 bases and 3 bases, with 13 bases remaining between them. This CDR3 region has 15 residues.

This clonotype was seen more than once but under ten times. This rearrangement joins TRBV5-5 to TRBJ2-2; D is undetermined. The length of the CDR3 is 16 residues. Per germline, CDR1 SGHKS and CDR2 YYEKEE (reference sequence). Trimming cost V 0 bases and J 0 bases, with 9 bases left between them. The CDR3 region has the DNA TGTGCCAGCAGCTTGGTATCCACAACGAACACCGGGGAGCTGTTTTTT. This encodes CASSLVSTTNTGELFF. The full variable domain, in which reference TRBV5-5 and TRBJ2-2 provide the parts outside the CDR3, is DAGVTQSPTHLIKTRGQQVTLRCSPISGHKSVSWYQQVLGQGPQFIFQYYEKEERGRGNFPDRFSARQFPNYSSELNVNALLLGDSALYLCASSLVSTTNTGELFFGEGSRLTVL.

This clonotype was seen many times. The chain has TRBV11-2 and TRBJ1-5; D might be TRBD1 (6 bases). The V and J ends lost 1 base and 4 bases respectively, with 8 bases between them. The CDR3 spans 14 residues. The germline V gene encodes CDR1 SGHAT and CDR2 FQNNGV. Here the CDR3 reads CASSLGDKNQPQHF. In DNA, the CDR3 is TGTGCCAGCAGCTTAGGGGACAAAAATCAGCCCCAGCATTTT.

CDR3 DNA sequence: TGTGCCAGCAGTTTATTCGACAGTGCGGACACTGAAGCTTTCTTT. It yields the protein CASSLFDSADTEAFF. This sequence joins TRBV12-3 or TRBV12-4 and TRBJ1-1; TRBD1 is a possible D gene (5 bases). V was shortened by 2 bases and J by 3 bases, with 13 bases between the two germline ends. This CDR3 has 15 amino acids.

CDR3 residues: CASSSQKAPLHF. The CDR3 DNA is TGTGCCAGCAGCTCCCAGAAGGCACCCCTCCACTTT. V and J are TRBV7-9 and TRBJ1-6; D is undetermined. Trimming took 4 bases from V and 11 from J, leaving 9 bases between them. The CDR3 runs 12 residues. Germline V gene lookup returns CDR1 SEHNR and CDR2 FQNEAQ (reference sequence).

The chain combines TRBV5-1 with TRBJ2-2; D is possibly TRBD2 (6 bases). Germline V gene lookup returns CDR1 SGHRS and CDR2 YFSETQ. The V gene lost 4 bases and the J gene lost 6 bases, with 16 bases spanning the gap. The CDR3 consists of 15 residues. As DNA, the CDR3 is TGCGCCAGCAGCCATCTAGCGTGGGGGGCCGGGGAGCTGTTTTTT. This codes for CASSHLAWGAGELFF.

The table lists this clonotype with a few counts. The gene calls are TRBV12-3 or TRBV12-4 and TRBJ2-7; 12 nucleotides align to TRBD2. The CDR3 covers 15 residues. The ends lost 5 bases at V and 2 bases at J; junction bases unmatched: 4. The CDR3 bases are TGTGCCAGCAGTACCCGGACTAGCGGGGCCTACGAGCAGTACTTC. It codes for CASSTRTSGAYEQYF.